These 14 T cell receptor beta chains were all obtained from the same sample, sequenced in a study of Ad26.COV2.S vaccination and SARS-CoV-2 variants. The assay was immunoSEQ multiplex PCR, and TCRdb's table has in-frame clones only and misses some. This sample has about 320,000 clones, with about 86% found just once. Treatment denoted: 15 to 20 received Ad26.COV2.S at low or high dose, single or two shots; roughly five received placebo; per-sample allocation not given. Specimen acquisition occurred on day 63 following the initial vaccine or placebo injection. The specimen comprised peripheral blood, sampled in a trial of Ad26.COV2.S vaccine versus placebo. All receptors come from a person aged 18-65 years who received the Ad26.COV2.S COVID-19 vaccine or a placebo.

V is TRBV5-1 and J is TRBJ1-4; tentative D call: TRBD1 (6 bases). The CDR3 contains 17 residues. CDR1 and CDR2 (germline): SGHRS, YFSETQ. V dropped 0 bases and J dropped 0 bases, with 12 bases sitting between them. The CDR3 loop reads CASSLAGAPATNEKLFF. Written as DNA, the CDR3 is TGCGCCAGCAGCTTGGCGGGGGCGCCCGCAACTAATGAAAAACTGTTTTTT.

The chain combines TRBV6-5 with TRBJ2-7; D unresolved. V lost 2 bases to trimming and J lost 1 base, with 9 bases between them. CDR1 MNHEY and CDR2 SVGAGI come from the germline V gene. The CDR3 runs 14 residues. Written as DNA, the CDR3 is TGTGCCAGCAGTTACAGGATTGGGTCCTACGAGCAGTACTTC. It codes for CASSYRIGSYEQYF.

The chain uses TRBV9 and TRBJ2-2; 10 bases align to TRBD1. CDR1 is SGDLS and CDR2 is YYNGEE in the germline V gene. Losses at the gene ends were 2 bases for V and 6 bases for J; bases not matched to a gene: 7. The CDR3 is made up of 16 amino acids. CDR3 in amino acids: CASSVRLGQGAGELFF. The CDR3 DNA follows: TGTGCCAGCAGCGTCCGACTCGGACAGGGGGCCGGGGAGCTGTTTTTT. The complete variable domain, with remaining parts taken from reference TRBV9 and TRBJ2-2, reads DSGVTQTPKHLITATGQRVTLRCSPRSGDLSVYWYQQSLDQGLQFLIQYYNGEERAKGNILERFSAQQFPDLHSELNLSSLELGDSALYFCASSVRLGQGAGELFFGEGSRLTVL.

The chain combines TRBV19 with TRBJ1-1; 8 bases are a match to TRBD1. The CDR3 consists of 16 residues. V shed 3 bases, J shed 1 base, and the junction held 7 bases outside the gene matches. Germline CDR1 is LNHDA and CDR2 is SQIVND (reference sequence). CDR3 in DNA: TGTGCCAGTAGTATCCTGACAGGGGTGGGGAACACTGAAGCTTTCTTT. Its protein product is CASSILTGVGNTEAFF.

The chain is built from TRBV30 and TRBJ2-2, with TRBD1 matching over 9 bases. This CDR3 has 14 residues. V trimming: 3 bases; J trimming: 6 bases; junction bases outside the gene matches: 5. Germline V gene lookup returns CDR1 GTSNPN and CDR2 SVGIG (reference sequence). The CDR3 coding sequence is TGTGCCTGGAGGCGGGACAGGGCGGCCGGGGAGCTGTTTTTT. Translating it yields CAWRRDRAAGELFF.

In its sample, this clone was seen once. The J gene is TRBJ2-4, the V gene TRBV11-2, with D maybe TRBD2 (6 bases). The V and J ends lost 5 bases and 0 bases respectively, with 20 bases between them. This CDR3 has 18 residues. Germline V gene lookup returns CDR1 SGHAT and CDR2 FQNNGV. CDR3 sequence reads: CASSHTLGGVLAKNIQYF. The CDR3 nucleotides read TGTGCCAGCAGCCATACGTTGGGAGGAGTACTAGCCAAAAACATTCAGTACTTC. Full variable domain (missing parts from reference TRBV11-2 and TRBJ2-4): EAGVAQSPRYKIIEKRQSVAFWCNPISGHATLYWYQQILGQGPKLLIQFQNNGVVDDSQLPKDRFSAERLKGVDSTLKIQPAKLEDSAVYLCASSHTLGGVLAKNIQYFGAGTRLSVL.

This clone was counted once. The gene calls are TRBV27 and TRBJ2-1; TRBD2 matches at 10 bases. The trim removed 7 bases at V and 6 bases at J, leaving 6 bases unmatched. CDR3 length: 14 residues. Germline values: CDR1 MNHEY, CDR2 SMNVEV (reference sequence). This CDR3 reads CASTLERGGNEQFF. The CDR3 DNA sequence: TGTGCCAGCACCCTGGAGCGGGGGGGCAATGAGCAGTTCTTC.

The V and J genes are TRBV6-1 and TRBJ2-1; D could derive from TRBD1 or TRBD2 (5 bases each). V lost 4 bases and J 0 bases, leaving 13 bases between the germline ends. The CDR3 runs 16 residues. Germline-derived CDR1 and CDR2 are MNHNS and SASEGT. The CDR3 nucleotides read TGTGCCAGCAGTGTACGGGGCCCCAGCTCCTACAATGAGCAGTTCTTC. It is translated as CASSVRGPSSYNEQFF.

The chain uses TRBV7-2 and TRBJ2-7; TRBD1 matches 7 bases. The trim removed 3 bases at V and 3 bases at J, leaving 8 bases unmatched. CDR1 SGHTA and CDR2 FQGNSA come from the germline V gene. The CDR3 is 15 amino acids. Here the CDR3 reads CASSFRAGGFYEQYF. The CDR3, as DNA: TGTGCCAGCAGCTTCCGGGCAGGGGGTTTCTACGAGCAGTACTTC. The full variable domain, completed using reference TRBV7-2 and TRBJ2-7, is GAGVSQSPSNKVTEKGKDVELRCDPISGHTALYWYRQSLGQGLEFLIYFQGNSAPDKSGLPSDRFSAERTGGSVSTLTIQRTQQEDSAVYLCASSFRAGGFYEQYFGPGTRLTVT.

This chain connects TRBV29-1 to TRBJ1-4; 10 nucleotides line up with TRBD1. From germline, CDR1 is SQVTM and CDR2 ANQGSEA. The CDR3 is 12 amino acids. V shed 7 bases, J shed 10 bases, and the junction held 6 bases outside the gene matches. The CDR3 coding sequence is TGCAGCGCGGGACAGGGGAGGGGAAAACTGTTTTTT. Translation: CSAGQGRGKLFF.

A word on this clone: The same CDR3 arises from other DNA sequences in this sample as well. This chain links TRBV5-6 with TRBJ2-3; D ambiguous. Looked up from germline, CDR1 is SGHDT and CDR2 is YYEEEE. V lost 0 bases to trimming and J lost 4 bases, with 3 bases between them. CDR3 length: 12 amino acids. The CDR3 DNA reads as TGTGCCAGCAGCTTGGGAGCAGATACGCAGTATTTT. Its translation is CASSLGADTQYF.

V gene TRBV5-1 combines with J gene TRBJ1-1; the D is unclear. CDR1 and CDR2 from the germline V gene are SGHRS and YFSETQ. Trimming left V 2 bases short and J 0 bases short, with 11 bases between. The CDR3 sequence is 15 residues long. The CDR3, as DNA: TGCGCCAGCAGCTTCACTTACAGCATGAACACTGAAGCTTTCTTT. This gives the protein CASSFTYSMNTEAFF.

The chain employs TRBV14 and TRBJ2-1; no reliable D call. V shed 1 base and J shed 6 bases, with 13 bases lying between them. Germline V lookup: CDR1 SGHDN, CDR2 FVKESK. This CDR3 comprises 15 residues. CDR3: CASSQVVRTVNEQFF. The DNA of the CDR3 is TGTGCCAGCAGCCAAGTCGTTAGAACCGTCAATGAGCAGTTCTTC.

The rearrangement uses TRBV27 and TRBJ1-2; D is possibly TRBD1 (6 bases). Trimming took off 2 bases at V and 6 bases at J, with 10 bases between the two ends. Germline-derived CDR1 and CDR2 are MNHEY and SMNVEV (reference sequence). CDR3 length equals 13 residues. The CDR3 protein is CASSLEGGDGYTF. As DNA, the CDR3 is TGTGCCAGCAGTTTAGAAGGGGGGGATGGCTACACCTTC.